This is a list of T cell receptor beta chains from one sample in a study of immune evolution from preneoplasia to lung adenocarcinoma. Profiling relied on immunoSEQ multiplex PCR, and the TCRdb table lists in-frame clones only, not all of them. Here the sample spans under 4,000 clones, roughly 87% being singletons. The sequencing input was FFPE adjacent normal lung tissue. These TCRs come from a person in their 40s with lung adenocarcinoma. Each CDR3 is given with its conserved first and last residue. The D gene is left open where the match is weak. Size tells how often a clone was seen (once, few, many) or the class of an expanded clone, and some rows leave it out.

V gene	clone size	J gene	D gene	CDR3 protein	CDR3 DNA
TRBV28	few	TRBJ2-5	NA	CASSSQPNRETQYF	TGTGCCAGCAGTTCCCAACCAAATCGGGAGACCCAGTACTTC
TRBV6-1	few	TRBJ1-1	NA	CASSDPTLNTEAFF	TGTGCCAGCAGTGACCCAACGTTGAACACTGAAGCTTTCTTT
TRBV9	NA	TRBJ1-2	NA	CASSVGESNYGYTF	TGTGCTAGCAGCGTAGGAGAGTCTAACTATGGCTACACCTTC
TRBV4-2	once	TRBJ1-1	NA	CASSYDKNTEAFF	TGTGCCAGCAGCTATGACAAGAACACTGAAGCTTTCTTT
TRBV29-1	few	TRBJ1-2	NA	CSVRTNYGYTF	TGCAGCGTTCGGACAAACTATGGCTACACCTTC
TRBV11-2	NA	TRBJ2-7	NA	CASSPTRGRGSYEQYF	TGTGCCAGCAGCCCTACCAGGGGACGGGGGTCCTACGAGCAGTACTTC
TRBV16	large	TRBJ2-4	TRBD1	CASSDRDSGYIQYF	TGTGCCAGCAGCGACCGGGACAGTGGATACATTCAGTACTTC
TRBV5-1	once	TRBJ1-1	NA	CASRGAAEAFF	TGCGCCAGCAGGGGGGCAGCTGAAGCTTTCTTT
TRBV29-1	NA	TRBJ2-7	NA	CSAQDSSYEQYF	TGCAGCGCCCAGGATAGCTCCTACGAGCAGTACTTC
TRBV29-1	once	TRBJ2-6	NA	CSVGGGISGANVLTF	TGCAGCGTCGGCGGCGGTATCTCTGGGGCCAACGTCCTGACTTTC